The T cell receptor (beta chain) described here comes from a study of regulatory T cells in long-lasting Graves disease. Findings of the study overall: Persistent disease samples used TRBV28, TRBJ1-2 and TRBJ2-5 preferentially. Sampling was limited to peripheral blood rather than thyroid tissue.

Time point specified: newly diagnosed GD, antithyroid drugs for less than 3 months. Extracted PBMC RNA gave rise to the TCR library. Xi'an, China, was home to the endocrinology department that provided patients. The germline V gene encodes CDR1 SEHNR and CDR2 FQNEAQ (reference sequence). This CDR3 comprises 12 residues. V shed 5 bases and J shed 6 bases, with 9 bases lying between them. The authors built TCR beta libraries using iRepertoire HTBI primers and Arm-PCR of CDR3 regions. In the source study's methods: Throughout the samples, researchers identified roughly 59 TRBV and some 13 TRBJ segments. TCRdb re-called the multiplex PCR reads through MiXCR, storing one row per CDR3 protein. In this record, the V and J calls reflect TCRdb's handling and not the investigators' own analysis. The data contain 300,000 to 450,000 distinct CDR3 sequences, less than 20% of them singletons. This clonotype has only a few counts. The target antigen is unknown. A much larger clonotype is one base distant, so this may be a read error.

V and J are TRBV7-9 and TRBJ2-3, with D tentatively TRBD1 (5 bases). The sequencing here drew on peripheral blood mononuclear cells (PBMCs), taken at new diagnosis, from a patient treated with antithyroid drugs. The TCR comes from a female donor with Graves disease. The CDR3 nucleotides are TGTGCCAGCAGCCAGGGTTGGGATACGCAGTATTTT. As protein: CASSQGWDTQYF.